These 17 T cell receptor beta chains came from one sample sequenced in a study of blood T cell repertoires in COVID-19. Data came from immunoSEQ multiplex PCR; TCRdb stores just in-frame clones and leaves some out. The table lists more than 200,000 clones, 70% to 90% of them singletons. The source material was peripheral blood. The source of these receptors is a man in his thirties or forties with COVID-19, enrolled during active disease.

The chain joins TRBV19 to TRBJ1-5, with 10 bases lining up with TRBD1. The length of the CDR3 is 20 residues. In germline, CDR1 is LNHDA, CDR2 SQIVND (reference sequence). Trimming at V came to 5 bases and at J to 2 bases, leaving 18 bases not matched to a gene. This CDR3 is CASSSRFSGQGLGGNQPQHF. As DNA, the CDR3 is TGTGCCAGTAGTTCCCGGTTCTCGGGACAGGGGTTAGGGGGCAATCAGCCCCAGCATTTT.

The chain employs TRBV5-1 and TRBJ1-1, with TRBD1 matching over 7 bases. The CDR3 loop spans 14 amino acids. V shed 0 bases, J shed 4 bases, and the junction held 3 bases outside the gene matches. Germline CDR1 SGHRS, CDR2 YFSETQ. Here the CDR3 reads CASSLGTGVTEAFF. The CDR3 DNA sequence: TGCGCCAGCAGCTTGGGAACAGGGGTCACTGAAGCTTTCTTT. Complete variable domain (other parts from reference TRBV5-1 and TRBJ1-1): KAGVTQTPRYLIKTRGQQVTLSCSPISGHRSVSWYQQTPGQGLQFLFEYFSETQRNKGNFPGRFSGRQFSNSRSEMNVSTLELGDSALYLCASSLGTGVTEAFFGQGTRLTVV.

The chain employs TRBV29-1 and TRBJ2-7; TRBD1 is a possible D gene (6 bases). V dropped 5 bases and J dropped 0 bases, with 11 bases sitting between them. CDR3 length equals 13 residues. Germline values: CDR1 SQVTM, CDR2 ANQGSEA. The CDR3 nucleotides read TGCAGCGTTACTACAGGGACCTCCTACGAGCAGTACTTC. Its translation is CSVTTGTSYEQYF.

The chain carries TRBV9 and TRBJ2-1; D may be TRBD2 (6 bases). The V gene lost 1 base and the J gene lost 7 bases, with 12 bases spanning the gap. Germline CDR1 is SGDLS and CDR2 is YYNGEE. The CDR3 length is 14 residues. The CDR3 nucleotides read TGTGCCAGCAGCGTATCCGGGAGAGGGAATGAGCAGTTCTTC. It translates to CASSVSGRGNEQFF.

This sequence joins TRBV19 and TRBJ2-7, with TRBD1 identical over 7 bases. The germline V gene encodes CDR1 LNHDA and CDR2 SQIVND (reference sequence). J gave up 5 bases and V 1 base, and 14 bases lay outside the gene matches. The CDR3 covers 17 residues. This CDR3 reads CASSIGLTGLGQDEQYF. As DNA, the CDR3 is TGTGCCAGTAGTATAGGGTTGACAGGGCTCGGTCAGGACGAGCAGTACTTC.

The chain employs TRBV9 and TRBJ1-1; D may be TRBD1 (6 bases). CDR1 is SGDLS, CDR2 YYNGEE, per germline. The CDR3 spans 14 residues. V lost 0 bases and J lost 7, with 13 bases in between. The CDR3 here is CASSVEGDYFEAFF. The CDR3 DNA is TGTGCCAGCAGCGTAGAGGGGGACTACTTTGAAGCTTTCTTT.

V gene TRBV11-2 combines with J gene TRBJ2-1; 8 bases fit TRBD2. CDR1 and CDR2 from the germline V gene are SGHAT and FQNNGV. This CDR3 is built from 18 residues. V trimming: 5 bases; J trimming: 3 bases; junction bases outside the gene matches: 15. Here the CDR3 reads CASSPRLKLAGNYNEQFF. The CDR3 DNA is TGTGCCAGCAGCCCAAGGCTCAAGCTAGCGGGCAACTACAATGAGCAGTTCTTC.

The gene calls are TRBV24-1 and TRBJ1-2, with 8 positions matching TRBD1. The length of the CDR3 is 12 residues. The V gene end was trimmed by 5 bases and the J gene end by 6 bases; junction bases not matched to a gene: 1. Germline assignment: CDR1 KGHDR and CDR2 SFDVKD. In DNA form, the CDR3 reads TGTGCCACCAGTGCAGGGGGCCATGGCTACACCTTC. Residues: CATSAGGHGYTF.

The genes are TRBV5-5 and TRBJ2-2, with 7 bases fitting TRBD2. The CDR3 has 14 residues. Losses at the gene ends were 4 bases for V and 5 bases for J; bases not matched to a gene: 5. Germline V gene data show CDR1 as SGHKS and CDR2 as YYEKEE (reference sequence). DNA for the CDR3: TGTGCCAGCAGCAGGGCGGGAGAAACCGGGGAGCTGTTTTTT. This sequence encodes CASSRAGETGELFF. Combining the CDR3 with reference TRBV5-5 and TRBJ2-2 gives the whole variable domain DAGVTQSPTHLIKTRGQQVTLRCSPISGHKSVSWYQQVLGQGPQFIFQYYEKEERGRGNFPDRFSARQFPNYSSELNVNALLLGDSALYLCASSRAGETGELFFGEGSRLTVL.

This clone was picked up a small number of times. The V gene is TRBV29-1, the J gene TRBJ2-2, with TRBD1 as a possible D gene (7 bases). Per the germline V gene, CDR1 is SQVTM and CDR2 is ANQGSEA. The germline V and J ends were trimmed by 7 bases and 5 bases, with 32 bases remaining between them. This CDR3 contains 19 residues. Here the CDR3 reads CSARGAQRTGYMRTGELFF. CDR3 DNA: TGCAGCGCCAGGGGGGCGCAAAGGACTGGGTATATGAGGACCGGGGAGCTGTTTTTT.

This rearrangement joins TRBV12-3 or TRBV12-4 to TRBJ1-2; D uncertain. The CDR3 consists of 13 residues. V lost 7 bases to trimming and J lost 2 bases, with 11 bases between them. In nucleotides, the CDR3 is TGTGCCAGCACAAGGACGGGAAACTATGGCTACACCTTC. Translated, it gives CASTRTGNYGYTF.

The sample holds a few counts of this clone. The chain employs TRBV6-5 and TRBJ2-1; 7 bases are shared with TRBD1. CDR1 is MNHEY, CDR2 SVGAGI, per germline. V lost 7 bases to trimming and J lost 6 bases; unmatched junction nucleotides: 12. The length of the CDR3 is 15 residues. CDR3 loop: CASIPGQILGNEQFF. As DNA, the CDR3 is TGTGCCAGCATTCCGGGACAGATTCTGGGCAATGAGCAGTTCTTC.

V and J are TRBV7-3 and TRBJ2-1; D perhaps matches TRBD2 (6 bases). Germline values: CDR1 SGHTA, CDR2 FQGTGA. The CDR3 runs 14 residues. Deletions cut 6 bases from V and 12 bases from J, with 21 bases between. The CDR3 sequence: CASRPGTDGRSQFF. For the CDR3, the DNA is TGTGCCAGCAGACCTGGGACTGACGGAAGATCGCAGTTCTTC.

This clone was seen only once. The chain uses TRBV28 and TRBJ1-1; D ambiguous. This CDR3 has 13 residues. V was cut by 2 bases and J by 2 bases, with 6 bases left in between. Germline V lookup: CDR1 MDHEN, CDR2 SYDVKM. CDR3 in DNA: TGTGCCAGCAGTTTAAACGGTAACACTGAAGCTTTCTTT. This translates into CASSLNGNTEAFF. Together with reference TRBV28 and TRBJ1-1, the CDR3 gives the full variable domain: DVKVTQSSRYLVKRTGEKVFLECVQDMDHENMFWYRQDPGLGLRLIYFSYDVKMKEKGDIPEGYSVSREKKERFSLILESASTNQTSMYLCASSLNGNTEAFFGQGTRLTVV.

The rearrangement uses TRBV3-1 (or the pseudogene TRBV3-2) and TRBJ2-3, with TRBD2 matching 12 bases. This CDR3 has 14 residues. The V and J ends lost 3 bases and 5 bases, in that order; junction bases with no gene match: 0. Germline V gives CDR1 LGHDT, CDR2 YNNKEL (reference sequence). In DNA form, the CDR3 reads TGTGCCAGCAGCCAGACTAGCGGGGGAGATACGCAGTATTTT. This encodes CASSQTSGGDTQYF.

The chain couples TRBV11-2 to TRBJ2-7; TRBD1 matches at 8 bases. Per the germline V gene, CDR1 is SGHAT and CDR2 is FQNNGV. The CDR3 runs to 12 residues. Trimming took 6 bases from V and 3 from J; bases not matched to a gene: 1. The CDR3 loop reads CASSGQGYEQYF. The DNA of the CDR3 is TGTGCCAGCAGTGGACAGGGCTACGAGCAGTACTTC.

V gene TRBV27 combines with J gene TRBJ2-1; tentatively, D is TRBD2 (5 bases). V was shortened by 5 bases and J by 10 bases, with 12 bases between the two germline ends. Germline V gives CDR1 MNHEY, CDR2 SMNVEV (reference sequence). CDR3 length: 12 residues. The CDR3 here is CASSPRTLEQFF. DNA of the CDR3: TGTGCCAGCAGTCCCCGGACTCTAGAGCAGTTCTTC.